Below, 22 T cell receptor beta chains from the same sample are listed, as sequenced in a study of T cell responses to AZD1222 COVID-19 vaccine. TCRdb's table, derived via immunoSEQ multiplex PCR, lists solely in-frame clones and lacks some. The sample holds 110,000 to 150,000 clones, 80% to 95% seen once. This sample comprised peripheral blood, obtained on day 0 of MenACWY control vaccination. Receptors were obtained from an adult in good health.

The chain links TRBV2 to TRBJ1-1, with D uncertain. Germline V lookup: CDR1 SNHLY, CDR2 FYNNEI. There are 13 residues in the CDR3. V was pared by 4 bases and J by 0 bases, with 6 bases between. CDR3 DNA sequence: TGTGCCAGCAGTGGGGCACTGAACACTGAAGCTTTCTTT. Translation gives CASSGALNTEAFF.

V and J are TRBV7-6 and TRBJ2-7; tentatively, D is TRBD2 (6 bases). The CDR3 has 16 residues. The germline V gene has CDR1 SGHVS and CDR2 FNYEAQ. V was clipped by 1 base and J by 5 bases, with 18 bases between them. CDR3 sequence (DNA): TGTGCCAGCAGCTTAGTGGGACTCGTGAACACCGACGAGCAGTACTTC. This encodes CASSLVGLVNTDEQYF.

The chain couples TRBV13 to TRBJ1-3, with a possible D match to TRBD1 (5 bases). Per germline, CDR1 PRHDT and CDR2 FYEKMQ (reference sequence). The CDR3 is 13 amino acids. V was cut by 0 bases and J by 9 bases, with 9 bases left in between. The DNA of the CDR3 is TGTGCCAGCAGCTTAGGCGTTGGGACCACCATATATTTT. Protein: CASSLGVGTTIYF.

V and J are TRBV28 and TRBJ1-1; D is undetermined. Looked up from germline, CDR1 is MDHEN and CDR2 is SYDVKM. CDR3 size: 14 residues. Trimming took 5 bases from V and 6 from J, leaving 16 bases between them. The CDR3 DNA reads TGTGCCAGCAGTAGACCCCGGGCAGCCCCTGAAGCTTTCTTT. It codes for CASSRPRAAPEAFF.

The CDR3 is CASSRGDRVNSPLHF. CDR3 nucleotide sequence: TGTGCCAGCAGCCGCGGGGACAGGGTAAATTCACCCCTCCACTTT. The chain recombines TRBV5-4 with TRBJ1-6, with 9 positions matching TRBD1. The CDR3 consists of 15 residues. The V segment lost 4 bases and the J segment 7 bases; nucleotides outside the gene matches: 6. CDR1 SGHNT and CDR2 YYREEE come from the germline V gene (reference sequence).

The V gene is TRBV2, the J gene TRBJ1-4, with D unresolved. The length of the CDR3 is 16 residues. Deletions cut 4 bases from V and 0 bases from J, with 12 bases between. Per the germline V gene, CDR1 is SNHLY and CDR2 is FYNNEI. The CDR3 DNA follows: TGTGCCAGCAGTGCGGACCGCCTCGCAACTAATGAAAAACTGTTTTTT. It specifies CASSADRLATNEKLFF.

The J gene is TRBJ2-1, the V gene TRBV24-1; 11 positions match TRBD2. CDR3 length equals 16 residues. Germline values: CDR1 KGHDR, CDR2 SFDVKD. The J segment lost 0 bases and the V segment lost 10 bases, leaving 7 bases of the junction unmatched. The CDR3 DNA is TGTGCCACAAGACCTAGCGGGGGGAACTCCTACAATGAGCAGTTCTTC. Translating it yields CATRPSGGNSYNEQFF.

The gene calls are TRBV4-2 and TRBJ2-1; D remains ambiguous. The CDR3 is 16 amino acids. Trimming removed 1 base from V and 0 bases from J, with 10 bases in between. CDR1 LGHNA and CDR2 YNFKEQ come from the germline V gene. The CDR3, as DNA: TGTGCCAGCAGCCAAGGCTATCGGAGCTCCTACAATGAGCAGTTCTTC. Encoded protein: CASSQGYRSSYNEQFF.

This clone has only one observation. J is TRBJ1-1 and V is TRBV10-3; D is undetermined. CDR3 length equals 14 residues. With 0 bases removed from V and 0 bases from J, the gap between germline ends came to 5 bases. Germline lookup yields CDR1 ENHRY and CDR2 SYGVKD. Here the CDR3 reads CAISESFMNTEAFF. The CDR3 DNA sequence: TGTGCCATCAGTGAGTCGTTTATGAACACTGAAGCTTTCTTT.

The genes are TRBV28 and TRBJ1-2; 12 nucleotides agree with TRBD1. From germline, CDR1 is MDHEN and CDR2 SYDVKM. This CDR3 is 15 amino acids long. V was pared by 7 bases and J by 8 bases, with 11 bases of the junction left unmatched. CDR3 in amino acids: CASKYPGQGAQGYTF. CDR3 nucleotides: TGTGCCAGCAAATACCCGGGACAGGGGGCGCAAGGCTACACCTTC.

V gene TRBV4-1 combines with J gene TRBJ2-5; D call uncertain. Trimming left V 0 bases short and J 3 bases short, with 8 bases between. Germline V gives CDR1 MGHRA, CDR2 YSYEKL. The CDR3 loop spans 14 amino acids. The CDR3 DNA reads TGCGCCAGCAGCCAAGACTTTGGGGAAGAGACCCAGTACTTC. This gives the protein CASSQDFGEETQYF.

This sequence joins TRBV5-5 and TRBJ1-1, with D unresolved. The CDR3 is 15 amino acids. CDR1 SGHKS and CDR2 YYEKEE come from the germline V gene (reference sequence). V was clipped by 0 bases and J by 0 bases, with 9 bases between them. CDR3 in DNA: TGTGCCAGCAGCTTGGGGTTGATGATGAACACTGAAGCTTTCTTT. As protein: CASSLGLMMNTEAFF. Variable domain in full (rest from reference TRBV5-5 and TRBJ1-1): DAGVTQSPTHLIKTRGQQVTLRCSPISGHKSVSWYQQVLGQGPQFIFQYYEKEERGRGNFPDRFSARQFPNYSSELNVNALLLGDSALYLCASSLGLMMNTEAFFGQGTRLTVV.

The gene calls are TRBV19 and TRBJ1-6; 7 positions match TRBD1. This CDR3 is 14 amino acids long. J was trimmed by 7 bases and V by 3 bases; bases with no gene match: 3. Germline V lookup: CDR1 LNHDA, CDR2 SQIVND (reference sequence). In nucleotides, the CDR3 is TGTGCCAGTAGTATCCGGGACAGCAATTCACCCCTCCACTTT. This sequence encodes CASSIRDSNSPLHF.

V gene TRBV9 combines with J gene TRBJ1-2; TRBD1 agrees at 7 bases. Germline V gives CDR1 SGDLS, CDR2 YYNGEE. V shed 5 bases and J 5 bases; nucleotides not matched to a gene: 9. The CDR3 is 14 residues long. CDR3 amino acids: CASRRIGQVYGYTF. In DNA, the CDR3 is TGTGCCAGCAGGAGGATCGGACAGGTTTATGGCTACACCTTC.

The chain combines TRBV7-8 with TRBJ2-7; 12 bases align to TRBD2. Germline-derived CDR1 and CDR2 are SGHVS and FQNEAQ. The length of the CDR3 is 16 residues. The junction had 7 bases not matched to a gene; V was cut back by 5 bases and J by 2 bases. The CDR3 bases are TGTGCCAGCAGCGGAGGGAGGACTAGCGGGACCTACGAGCAGTACTTC. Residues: CASSGGRTSGTYEQYF.

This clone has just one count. The CDR3 spells CASSLDPSYNEQFF. CDR3 nucleotides: TGTGCCAGCAGTTTGGACCCCTCCTACAATGAGCAGTTCTTC. The chain joins TRBV28 to TRBJ2-1, with D uncertain. Trimming removed 3 bases from V and 0 bases from J, with 6 bases in between. This CDR3 region has 14 residues. Germline lookup yields CDR1 MDHEN and CDR2 SYDVKM. The variable domain in full, with the rest retrieved from reference TRBV28 and TRBJ2-1, is DVKVTQSSRYLVKRTGEKVFLECVQDMDHENMFWYRQDPGLGLRLIYFSYDVKMKEKGDIPEGYSVSREKKERFSLILESASTNQTSMYLCASSLDPSYNEQFFGPGTRLTVL.

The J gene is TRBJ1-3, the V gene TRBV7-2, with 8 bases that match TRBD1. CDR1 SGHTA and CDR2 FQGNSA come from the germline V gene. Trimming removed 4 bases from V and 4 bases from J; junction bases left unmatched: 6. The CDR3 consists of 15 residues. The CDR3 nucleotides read TGTGCCAGCAGCTCGGGGGGGACAGGCGGAAACACCATATATTTT. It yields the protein CASSSGGTGGNTIYF.

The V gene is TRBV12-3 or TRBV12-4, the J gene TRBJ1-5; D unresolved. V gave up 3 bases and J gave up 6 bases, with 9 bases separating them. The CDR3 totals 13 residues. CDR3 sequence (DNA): TGTGCCAGCAGTTTCGGCAGTGCTCAGCCCCAGCATTTT. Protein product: CASSFGSAQPQHF.

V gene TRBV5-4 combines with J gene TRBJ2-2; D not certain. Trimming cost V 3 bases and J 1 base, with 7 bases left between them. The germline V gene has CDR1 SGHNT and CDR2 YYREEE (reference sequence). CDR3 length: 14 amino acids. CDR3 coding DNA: TGTGCCAGCAGCTCGACCGAGAACACCGGGGAGCTGTTTTTT. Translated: CASSSTENTGELFF.

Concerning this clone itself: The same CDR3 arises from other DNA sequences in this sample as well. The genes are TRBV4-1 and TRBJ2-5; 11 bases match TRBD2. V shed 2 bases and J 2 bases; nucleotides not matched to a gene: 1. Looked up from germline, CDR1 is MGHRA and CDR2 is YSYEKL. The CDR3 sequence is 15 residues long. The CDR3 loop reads CASSQLAGGQETQYF. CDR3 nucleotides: TGCGCCAGCAGCCAACTAGCGGGGGGTCAAGAGACCCAGTACTTC.

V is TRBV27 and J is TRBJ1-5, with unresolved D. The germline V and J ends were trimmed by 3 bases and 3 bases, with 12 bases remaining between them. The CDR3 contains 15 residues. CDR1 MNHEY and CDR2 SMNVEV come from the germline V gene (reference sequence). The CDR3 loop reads CASSFVGNHNQPQHF. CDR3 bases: TGTGCCAGCAGTTTTGTAGGGAACCACAATCAGCCCCAGCATTTT.

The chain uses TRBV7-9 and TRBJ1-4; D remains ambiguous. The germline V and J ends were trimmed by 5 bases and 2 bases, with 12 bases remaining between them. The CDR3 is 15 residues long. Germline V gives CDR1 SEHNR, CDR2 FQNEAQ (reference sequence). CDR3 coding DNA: TGTGCCAGCAGCCGCAACGGAGGGACTAATGAAAAACTGTTTTTT. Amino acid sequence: CASSRNGGTNEKLFF.